A single T cell receptor (beta chain) is shown here with its context. What this receptor recognizes is not known. The record has no base qualities; no much larger clone is one base away. In this study, sorted CD4+ and CD8+ T cells from the blood of healthy subjects and of severe aplastic anemia patients had their TCR repertoires deep-sequenced. Ficoll-Paque density gradient centrifugation was used to isolate peripheral blood mononuclear cells. Before DNA extraction, CD4+ and CD8+ T cells were sorted with FACS or magnetic beads. Genomic DNA was used as template for profiling of TCR beta VDJ combinations and CDR3 sequences. An Illumina HiSeq 2000 was used for TCR repertoire sequencing. In the source study's methods: Repertoire assessment relied on Simpson's diversity index, CDR3 size and DJ length profiles, and TRBV/TRBJ rearrangement plots. The immunodominant clone was defined as the most abundant DNA sequence in deep sequencing data. CDR3 amino acid sequences were checked for sharing between subjects and were compared against published repertoires and the VDJdb database. Through fastp at Q25 and MiXCR, TCRdb rebuilt clones from the public reads, retaining in-frame beta chains. Under each unique CDR3 protein, matching rows form one entry showing the most common genes and DNA. The V and J calls were determined by TCRdb, not by the authors. The sample records 150,000 to 200,000 distinct CDR3 sequences, 63% of which are singletons. Jointly, the top ten make up over 40% of the sample.

The sample is drawn from a study of CD8+CD57+ T cells in acquired aplastic anemia (dated 2018 in TCRdb). General notes on the study: Extracted DNA from sorted CD4+ and CD8+ cells averaged approximately 3.4 ug, ranging from about 0.17 to 30 ug. Mean read counts for healthy donor samples were about 9.8 million for CD4+ cells and under 14 million for CD8+ cells.

The research as a whole found: Around 30 CD8+ CDR3 sequences were found in both patients and controls but appeared to be highly expressed in patients and within the immunodominant clones of the patients. Between patients and healthy controls, no significant difference in CD8+ Simpson's diversity was found (P=0.060).

Ends trimmed: V by 6 bases, J by 4 bases; bases unmatched to a gene: 9. The germline V gene (reference sequence) specifies DFQATT as CDR1 and SNEGSKA as CDR2. The CDR3 covers 15 residues, taking in both the cysteine and the phenylalanine. The only DNA kept is the CDR3, 45 bases in frame from the first base. The sequenced material came from sorted CD4+, CD8+, or CD8+CD57+ T cells (not recorded which) from PBMCs. The TCR comes from a human donor in good health. The V and J genes are TRBV20-1 and TRBJ2-2; a stretch of 9 junction bases matches TRBD1. In nucleotides, the sequence is TGCAGTGCGCAGGGACAGGGAATGAGCACCGGGGAGCTGTTTTTT. Translated, this is CSAQGQGMSTGELFF.